The TCR beta chain described here comes from a study of response to subunit inactivated influenza vaccine (dated by TCRdb to 2016 to 2018). As for the study more broadly: Deep quantitative T cell receptor repertoire profiling was used in the study to track responses to a trivalent subunit inactivated influenza vaccine. Overall study outcomes, separate from this receptor: The authors proposed that each seasonal influenza vaccination may bring in only a limited number of new T cells.

The protocol used for the library was RT-PCR. Sequencing used an Illumina HiSeq 2500. The raw public data were reprocessed by TCRdb itself: fastp quality trimming at Q25, MiXCR clonotype calling, in-frame beta chains only. Rows are unified per CDR3 protein, each entry keeping the most common DNA and genes. The table for this sample lists about 240,000 distinct CDR3 sequences; 9% to 15% of them were counted only once. The biggest ten clones account for approximately 8.3% of the sample. In this sample, this clonotype turned up many times. There is no known antigen for this receptor. No much larger clonotype is one base removed from it; base qualities were not supplied. The CDR3, from cysteine to phenylalanine, totals 15 residues. Only the CDR3 DNA is retained, 45 bases long and in frame from the first base. V is cut by 3 bases and J by 3 bases, and the space between the germline ends is 12 bases.

This sequence was found in a man over 45 who received an inactivated influenza vaccine. Donor details come from another sample of the same person, matched by shared clones. The V and J segments used are TRBV12-3 or TRBV12-4 and TRBJ2-1; the D gene remains uncertain. This sample comprised non-naive T cells sorted from PBMCs, obtained roughly 15 days before vaccination. This sample's cell subset or site label indicates: memory T cell fraction. In nucleotide form, the sequence is TGTGCCAGCAGTTTGCCCAGGCGAGGCTACAATGAGCAGTTCTTC. The resulting protein is CASSLPRRGYNEQFF.